This TCR beta chain was profiled in a study of T cell changes during pregnancy in multiple sclerosis. Profiling relied on immunoSEQ multiplex PCR, and the TCRdb table lists in-frame clones only, not all of them. The sample shows over 40,000 clones, around 93% of them seen only once. The sample in question was peripheral blood, obtained in the third trimester of pregnancy. This receptor was identified in a female donor with multiple sclerosis, enrolled in a pregnancy study.

The CDR3 spells CASGLAGSYEQYF. In DNA form, the CDR3 reads TGTGCCAGCGGACTAGCGGGGTCCTACGAGCAGTACTTC. This chain links TRBV6-5 with TRBJ2-7, with 12 bases fitting TRBD2. This CDR3 is built from 13 residues. The germline gives CDR1 MNHEY, CDR2 SVGAGI. With 8 bases clipped from V and 1 base from J, the junction kept 0 bases outside the gene matches.